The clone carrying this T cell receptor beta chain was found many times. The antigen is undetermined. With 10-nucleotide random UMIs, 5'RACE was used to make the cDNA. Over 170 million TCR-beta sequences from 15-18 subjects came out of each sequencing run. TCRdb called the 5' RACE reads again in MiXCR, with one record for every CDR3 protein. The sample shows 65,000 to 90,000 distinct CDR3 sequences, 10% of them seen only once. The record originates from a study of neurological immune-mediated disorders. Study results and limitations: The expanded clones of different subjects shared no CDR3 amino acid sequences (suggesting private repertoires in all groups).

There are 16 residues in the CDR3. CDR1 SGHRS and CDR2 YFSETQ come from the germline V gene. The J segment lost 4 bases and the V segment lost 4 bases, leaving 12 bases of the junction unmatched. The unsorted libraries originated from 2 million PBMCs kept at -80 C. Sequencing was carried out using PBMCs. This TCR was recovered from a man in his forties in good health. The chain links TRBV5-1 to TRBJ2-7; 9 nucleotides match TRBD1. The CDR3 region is CASSPGDREKPYEQYF. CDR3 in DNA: TGCGCCAGCAGCCCAGGGGACAGGGAGAAACCATACGAGCAGTACTTC.